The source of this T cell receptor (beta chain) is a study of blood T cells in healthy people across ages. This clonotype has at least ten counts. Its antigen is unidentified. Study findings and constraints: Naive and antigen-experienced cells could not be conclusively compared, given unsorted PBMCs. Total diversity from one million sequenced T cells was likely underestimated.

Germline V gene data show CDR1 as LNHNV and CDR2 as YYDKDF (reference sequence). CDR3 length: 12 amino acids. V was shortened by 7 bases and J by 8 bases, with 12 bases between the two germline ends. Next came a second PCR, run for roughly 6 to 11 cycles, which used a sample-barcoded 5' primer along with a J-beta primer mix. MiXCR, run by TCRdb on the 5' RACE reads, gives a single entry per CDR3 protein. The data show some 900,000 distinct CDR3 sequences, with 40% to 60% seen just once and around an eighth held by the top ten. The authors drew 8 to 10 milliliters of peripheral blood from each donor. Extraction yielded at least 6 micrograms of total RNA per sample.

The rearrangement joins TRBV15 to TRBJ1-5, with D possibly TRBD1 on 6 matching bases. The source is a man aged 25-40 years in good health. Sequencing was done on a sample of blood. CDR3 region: CATNRAGEPQHF. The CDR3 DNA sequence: TGTGCCACCAACAGGGCCGGCGAGCCCCAGCATTTT.